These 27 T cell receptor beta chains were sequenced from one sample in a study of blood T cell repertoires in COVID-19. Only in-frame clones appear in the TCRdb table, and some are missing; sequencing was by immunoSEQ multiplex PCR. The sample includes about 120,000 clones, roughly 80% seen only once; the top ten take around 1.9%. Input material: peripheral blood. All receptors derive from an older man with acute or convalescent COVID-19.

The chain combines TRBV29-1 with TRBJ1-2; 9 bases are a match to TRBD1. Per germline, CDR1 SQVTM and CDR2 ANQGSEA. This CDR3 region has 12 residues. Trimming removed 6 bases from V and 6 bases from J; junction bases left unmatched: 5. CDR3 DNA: TGCAGCGTCCTAGACAGGGGGAATGGCTACACCTTC. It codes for CSVLDRGNGYTF.

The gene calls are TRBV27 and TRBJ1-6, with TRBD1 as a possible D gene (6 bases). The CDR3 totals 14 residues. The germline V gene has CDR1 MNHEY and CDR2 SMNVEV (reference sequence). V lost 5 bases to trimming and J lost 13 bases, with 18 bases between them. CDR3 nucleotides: TGTGCCAGCAGTCCCAGCAGGGGCCCCAGTCCCCTCCACTTT. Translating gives CASSPSRGPSPLHF.

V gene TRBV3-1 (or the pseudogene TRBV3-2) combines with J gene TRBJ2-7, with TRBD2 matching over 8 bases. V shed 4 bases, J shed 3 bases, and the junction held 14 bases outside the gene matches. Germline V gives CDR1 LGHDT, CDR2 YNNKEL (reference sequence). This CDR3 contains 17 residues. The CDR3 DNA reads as TGTGCCAGCAGCCGGAAAGCCGTAGGTAGCGGGGTCTACGAGCAGTACTTC. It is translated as CASSRKAVGSGVYEQYF.

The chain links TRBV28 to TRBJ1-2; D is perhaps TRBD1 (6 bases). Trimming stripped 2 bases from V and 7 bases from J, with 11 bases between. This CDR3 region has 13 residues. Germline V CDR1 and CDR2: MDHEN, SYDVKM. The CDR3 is CASSLDRSVGYTF. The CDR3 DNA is TGTGCCAGCAGTTTAGACAGGTCTGTTGGCTACACCTTC.

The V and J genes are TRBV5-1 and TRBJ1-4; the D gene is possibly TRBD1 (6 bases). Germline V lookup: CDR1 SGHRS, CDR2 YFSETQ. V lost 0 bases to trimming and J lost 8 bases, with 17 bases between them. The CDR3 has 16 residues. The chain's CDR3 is CASSLGFGGVEEKLFF. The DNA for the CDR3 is TGCGCCAGCAGCTTGGGATTTGGGGGCGTTGAGGAAAAACTGTTTTTT.

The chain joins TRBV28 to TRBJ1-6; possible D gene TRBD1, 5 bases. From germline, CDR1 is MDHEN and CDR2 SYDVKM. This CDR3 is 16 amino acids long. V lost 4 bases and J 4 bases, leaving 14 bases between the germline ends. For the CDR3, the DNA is TGTGCCAGCAGTTCCCACCGACAGCCATATAATTCACCCCTCCACTTT. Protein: CASSSHRQPYNSPLHF.

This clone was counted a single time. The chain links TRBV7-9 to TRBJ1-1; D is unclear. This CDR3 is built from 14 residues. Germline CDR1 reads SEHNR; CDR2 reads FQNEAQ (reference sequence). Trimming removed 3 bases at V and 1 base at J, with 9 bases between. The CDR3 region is CASSLRARNTEAFF. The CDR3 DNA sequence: TGTGCCAGCAGCTTGAGGGCTCGGAACACTGAAGCTTTCTTT.

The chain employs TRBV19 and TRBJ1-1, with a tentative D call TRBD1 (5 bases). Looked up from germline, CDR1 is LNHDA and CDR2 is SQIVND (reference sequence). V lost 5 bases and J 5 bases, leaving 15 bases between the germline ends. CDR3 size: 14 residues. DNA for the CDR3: TGTGCCAGTAGTGTAAGGGGCGATGGGACTGAAGCTTTCTTT. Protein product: CASSVRGDGTEAFF.

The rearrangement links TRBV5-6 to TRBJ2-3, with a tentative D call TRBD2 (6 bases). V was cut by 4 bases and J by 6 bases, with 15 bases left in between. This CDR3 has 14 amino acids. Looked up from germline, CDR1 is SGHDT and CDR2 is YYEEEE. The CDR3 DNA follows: TGTGCCAGCAGCCGGGGCAGGGAGGTGGATACGCAGTATTTT. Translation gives CASSRGREVDTQYF.

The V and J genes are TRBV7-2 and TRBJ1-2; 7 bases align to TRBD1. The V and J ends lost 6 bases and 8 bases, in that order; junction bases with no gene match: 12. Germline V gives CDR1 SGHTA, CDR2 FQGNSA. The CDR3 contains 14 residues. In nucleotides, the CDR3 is TGTGCCAGCAGTTCGAACAGGGGAGTGGGAGGCTACACCTTC. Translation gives CASSSNRGVGGYTF.

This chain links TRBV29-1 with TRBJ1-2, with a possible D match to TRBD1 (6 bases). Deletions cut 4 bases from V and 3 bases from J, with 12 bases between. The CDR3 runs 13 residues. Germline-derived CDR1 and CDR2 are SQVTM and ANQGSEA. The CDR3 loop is CSVALGGDYGYTF. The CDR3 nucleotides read TGCAGCGTTGCGTTAGGGGGGGACTATGGCTACACCTTC.

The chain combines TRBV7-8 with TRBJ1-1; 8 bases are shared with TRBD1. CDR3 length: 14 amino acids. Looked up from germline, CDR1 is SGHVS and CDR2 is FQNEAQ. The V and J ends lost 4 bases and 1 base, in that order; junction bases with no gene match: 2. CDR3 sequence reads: CASSSGQGNTEAFF. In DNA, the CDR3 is TGTGCCAGCAGCTCAGGACAGGGGAACACTGAAGCTTTCTTT.

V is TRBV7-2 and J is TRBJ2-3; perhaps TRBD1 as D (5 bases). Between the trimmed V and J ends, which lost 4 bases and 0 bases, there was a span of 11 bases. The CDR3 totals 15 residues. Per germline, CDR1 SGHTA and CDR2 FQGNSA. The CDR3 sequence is CASSSLRGSTDTQYF. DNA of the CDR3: TGTGCCAGCAGCTCCTTAAGGGGAAGCACAGATACGCAGTATTTT.

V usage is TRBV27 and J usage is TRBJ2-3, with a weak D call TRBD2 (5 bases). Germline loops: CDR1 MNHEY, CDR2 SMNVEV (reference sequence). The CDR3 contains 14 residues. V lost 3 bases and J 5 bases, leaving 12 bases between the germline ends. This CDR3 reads CASSFSTEGDTQYF. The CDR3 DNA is TGTGCCAGCAGTTTCAGTACTGAGGGAGATACGCAGTATTTT.

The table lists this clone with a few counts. CDR3 sequence: CAIQQGWGSPLHF. The CDR3 region has the DNA TGTGCCATACAGCAGGGCTGGGGTTCACCCCTCCACTTT. The rearrangement links TRBV7-9 to TRBJ1-6, with D maybe TRBD1 (5 bases). CDR1 is SEHNR, CDR2 FQNEAQ, per germline (reference sequence). The CDR3 extends over 13 amino acids. V was shortened by 10 bases and J by 9 bases, with 16 bases between the two germline ends.

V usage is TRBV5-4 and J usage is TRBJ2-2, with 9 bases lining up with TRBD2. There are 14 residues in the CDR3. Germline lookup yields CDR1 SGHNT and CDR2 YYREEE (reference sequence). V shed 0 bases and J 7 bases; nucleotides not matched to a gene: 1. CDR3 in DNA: TGTGCCAGCAGCTTGGATAGCGGGGGCGGGGAGCTGTTTTTT. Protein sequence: CASSLDSGGGELFF. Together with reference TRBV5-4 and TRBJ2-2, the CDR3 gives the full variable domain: ETGVTQSPTHLIKTRGQQVTLRCSSQSGHNTVSWYQQALGQGPQFIFQYYREEENGRGNFPPRFSGLQFPNYSSELNVNALELDDSALYLCASSLDSGGGELFFGEGSRLTVL.

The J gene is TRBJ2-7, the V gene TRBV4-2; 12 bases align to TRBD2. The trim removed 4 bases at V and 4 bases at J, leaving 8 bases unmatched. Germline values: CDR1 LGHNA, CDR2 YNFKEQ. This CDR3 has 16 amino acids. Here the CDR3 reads CASSPVTSGGPYEQYF. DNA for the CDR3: TGTGCCAGCAGCCCGGTGACTAGCGGGGGCCCTTACGAGCAGTACTTC.

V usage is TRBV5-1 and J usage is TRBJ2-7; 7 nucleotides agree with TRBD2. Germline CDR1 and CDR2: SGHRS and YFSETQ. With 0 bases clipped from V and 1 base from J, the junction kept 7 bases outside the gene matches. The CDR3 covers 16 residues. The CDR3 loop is CASSLDRASGSYEQYF. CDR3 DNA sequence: TGCGCCAGCAGCTTGGACAGAGCTAGCGGTTCCTACGAGCAGTACTTC.

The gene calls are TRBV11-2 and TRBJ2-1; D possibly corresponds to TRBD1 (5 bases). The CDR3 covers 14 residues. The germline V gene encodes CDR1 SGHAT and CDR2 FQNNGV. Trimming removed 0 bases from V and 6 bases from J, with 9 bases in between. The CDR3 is CASSLEFRVNEQFF. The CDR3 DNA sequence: TGTGCCAGCAGCTTAGAATTCAGGGTCAATGAGCAGTTCTTC.

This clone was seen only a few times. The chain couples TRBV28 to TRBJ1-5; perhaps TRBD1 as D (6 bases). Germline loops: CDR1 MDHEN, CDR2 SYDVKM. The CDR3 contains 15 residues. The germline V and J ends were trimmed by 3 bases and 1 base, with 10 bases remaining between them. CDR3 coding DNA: TGTGCCAGCAGTTTGACGCAGGGGAGCAATCAGCCCCAGCATTTT. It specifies CASSLTQGSNQPQHF.

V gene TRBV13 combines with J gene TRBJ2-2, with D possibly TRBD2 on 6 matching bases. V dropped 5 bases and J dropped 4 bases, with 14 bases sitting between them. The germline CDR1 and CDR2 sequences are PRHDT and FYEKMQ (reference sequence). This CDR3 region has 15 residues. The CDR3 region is CASSLRDASTGELFF. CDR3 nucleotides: TGTGCCAGCAGCCTGCGGGACGCGAGCACCGGGGAGCTGTTTTTT.

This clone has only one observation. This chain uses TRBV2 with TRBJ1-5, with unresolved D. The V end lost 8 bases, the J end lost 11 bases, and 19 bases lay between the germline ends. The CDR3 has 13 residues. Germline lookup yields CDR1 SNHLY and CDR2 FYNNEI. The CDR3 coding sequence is TGTGCCAGCGCGGGCAGCCTTCAATTCGCCCAGCATTTT. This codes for CASAGSLQFAQHF.

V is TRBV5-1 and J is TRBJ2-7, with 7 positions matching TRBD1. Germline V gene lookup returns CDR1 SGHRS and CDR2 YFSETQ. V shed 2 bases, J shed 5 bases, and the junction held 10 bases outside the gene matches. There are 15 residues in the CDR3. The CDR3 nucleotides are TGCGCCAGCAGCTTCAGAGACAGGGTTTCCCACGAGCAGTACTTC. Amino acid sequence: CASSFRDRVSHEQYF.

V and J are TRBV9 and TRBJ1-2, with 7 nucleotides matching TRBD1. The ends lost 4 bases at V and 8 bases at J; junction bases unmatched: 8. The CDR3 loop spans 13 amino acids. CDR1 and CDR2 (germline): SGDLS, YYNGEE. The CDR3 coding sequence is TGTGCCAGCAGCTTTACAGGGGATAGAGGCTACACCTTC. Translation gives CASSFTGDRGYTF.

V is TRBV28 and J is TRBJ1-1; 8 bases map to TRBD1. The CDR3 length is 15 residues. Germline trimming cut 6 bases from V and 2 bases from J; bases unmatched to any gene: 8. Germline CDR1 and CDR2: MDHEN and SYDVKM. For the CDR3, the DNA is TGTGCCAGCAGATCCTACAGGGGGGGTAACACTGAAGCTTTCTTT. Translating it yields CASRSYRGGNTEAFF.

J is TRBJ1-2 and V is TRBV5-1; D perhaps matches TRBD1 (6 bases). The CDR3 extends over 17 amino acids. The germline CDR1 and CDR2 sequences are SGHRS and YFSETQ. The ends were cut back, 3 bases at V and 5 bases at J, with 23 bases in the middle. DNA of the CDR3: TGCGCCAGCAGCTCCACCACCATACAGGGCGTTTGGTATGGCTACACCTTC. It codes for CASSSTTIQGVWYGYTF.

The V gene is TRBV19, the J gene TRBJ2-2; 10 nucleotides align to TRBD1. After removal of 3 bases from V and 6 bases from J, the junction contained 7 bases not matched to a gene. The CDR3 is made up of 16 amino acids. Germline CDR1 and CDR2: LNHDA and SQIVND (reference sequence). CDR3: CASSIEGQGNPGELFF. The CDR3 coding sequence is TGTGCCAGTAGTATTGAGGGACAGGGGAATCCCGGGGAGCTGTTTTTT. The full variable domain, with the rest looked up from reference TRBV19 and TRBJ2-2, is DGGITQSPKYLFRKEGQNVTLSCEQNLNHDAMYWYRQDPGQGLRLIYYSQIVNDFQKGDIAEGYSVSREKKESFPLTVTSAQKNPTAFYLCASSIEGQGNPGELFFGEGSRLTVL.